Detailed here is one T cell receptor (beta chain). Its matching antigen is unknown. The assay was immunoSEQ multiplex PCR, and TCRdb's table has in-frame clones only and misses some. The sample records about 2 million clones, about 95% being singletons. Positively selected for CCR7, the CD45RO-negative cells used as naive CD8 cells excluded terminally differentiated effector memory CD45RA+ cells. These data belong to a study of shared clonotypes between healthy human individuals. Findings and limits, study-wide: Some clonotypes were shared by all four sorted-subset donors, while others were not shared. The non-shared ones had lower generation probabilities than the shared ones.

CDR1 and CDR2 from the germline V gene are SGHRS and YFSETQ. The CDR3 contains 14 residues. The ends lost 6 bases at V and 9 bases at J; junction bases unmatched: 8. The chain uses TRBV5-1 and TRBJ1-6; 8 nucleotides match TRBD1. Sample: naive CD8+ T cells sorted from blood. The TCR originated in a man between 18 and 35 years old in good health. CDR3 residues: CASTRTGGTSPLHF. CDR3 sequence (DNA): TGCGCCAGCACTAGAACAGGGGGTACTTCACCCCTCCACTTT.